Listed below are T cell receptor beta chains from one sample, sequenced in a study of response to subunit inactivated influenza vaccine. TCRdb itself ran the RT-PCR reads through MiXCR, one entry per CDR3 protein. The data contain hundreds of thousands of distinct CDR3 sequences, about 11% of them seen just once; the ten biggest clones take up about a tenth. This material consisted of PBMCs from blood, taken on the day of vaccination. These TCRs come from a man in his fifties or sixties who received an inactivated influenza vaccine. CDR3s include the opening cysteine and the closing phenylalanine or tryptophan. Fields, in order: D gene, clone size, V gene, J gene, CDR3 protein, CDR3 DNA. A D gene is named only where the DNA matches it firmly. Clone size is given for some rows only: seen once, a few or many times, or a class if the clone is expanded.

D gene: TRBD2; clone size: .; V gene: TRBV10-3; J gene: TRBJ2-7; CDR3 protein: CAISGGTSGSYEQYF; CDR3 DNA: TGTGCCATCAGTGGGGGGACTAGCGGCTCCTACGAGCAGTACTTC
D gene: .; clone size: few; V gene: TRBV24-1; J gene: TRBJ1-5; CDR3 protein: CATSDGGTNQPQHF; CDR3 DNA: TGTGCCACCAGTGATGGGGGGACCAATCAGCCCCAGCATTTT
D gene: .; clone size: .; V gene: TRBV12-3/TRBV12-4; J gene: TRBJ1-1; CDR3 protein: CASSLGGGYSTEAFF; CDR3 DNA: TGTGCCAGCAGTTTAGGGGGGGGCTATAGCACTGAAGCTTTCTTT
D gene: TRBD2; clone size: few; V gene: TRBV12-3/TRBV12-4; J gene: TRBJ2-5; CDR3 protein: CASSGLAGGLTQETQYF; CDR3 DNA: TGTGCCAGCAGTGGGCTAGCGGGGGGGCTAACCCAAGAGACCCAGTACTTC
D gene: .; clone size: few; V gene: TRBV15; J gene: TRBJ2-2; CDR3 protein: CATSRDPGLKEGGELFF; CDR3 DNA: TGTGCCACCAGCAGAGATCCGGGCCTCAAGGAAGGCGGGGAGCTGTTTTTT
D gene: .; clone size: .; V gene: TRBV27; J gene: TRBJ2-1; CDR3 protein: CASSPRRGSNNEQFF; CDR3 DNA: TGTGCCAGCAGCCCTAGGAGAGGGTCCAACAATGAGCAGTTCTTC
D gene: TRBD2; clone size: few; V gene: TRBV2; J gene: TRBJ2-7; CDR3 protein: CAGTLSGRFYEQYF; CDR3 DNA: TGTGCCGGGACGTTAAGCGGGAGGTTCTACGAGCAGTACTTC
D gene: .; clone size: .; V gene: TRBV4-3; J gene: TRBJ2-1; CDR3 protein: CASSQEDIYNEQFF; CDR3 DNA: TGCGCCAGCAGCCAAGAGGACATCTACAATGAGCAGTTCTTC
D gene: .; clone size: .; V gene: TRBV4-3; J gene: TRBJ1-6; CDR3 protein: CASSQDHPSNSPLHF; CDR3 DNA: TGCGCCAGCAGCCAAGACCACCCCTCAAATTCACCCCTCCACTTT
D gene: TRBD2; clone size: .; V gene: TRBV12-3/TRBV12-4; J gene: TRBJ2-5; CDR3 protein: CASSKTSSQETQYF; CDR3 DNA: TGTGCCAGCAGTAAGACTAGCTCGCAAGAGACCCAGTACTTC
D gene: .; clone size: few; V gene: TRBV15; J gene: TRBJ2-3; CDR3 protein: CATSRDPARRTDTQYF; CDR3 DNA: TGTGCCACCAGCAGAGATCCGGCTAGACGCACAGATACGCAGTATTTT
D gene: .; clone size: .; V gene: TRBV5-1; J gene: TRBJ1-4; CDR3 protein: CASSARGSGAGEKLFF; CDR3 DNA: TGCGCCAGCAGCGCGAGAGGTTCGGGGGCAGGAGAAAAACTGTTTTTT
D gene: TRBD1; clone size: .; V gene: TRBV30; J gene: TRBJ1-3; CDR3 protein: CAWGTDSGNTIYF; CDR3 DNA: TGTGCCTGGGGGACAGACTCTGGAAACACCATATATTTT
D gene: TRBD2; clone size: .; V gene: TRBV4-3; J gene: TRBJ2-7; CDR3 protein: CASSQGGSGGWEQYF; CDR3 DNA: TGCGCCAGCAGCCAAGGAGGCAGCGGGGGTTGGGAGCAGTACTTC
D gene: TRBD2; clone size: many; V gene: TRBV4-2; J gene: TRBJ2-5; CDR3 protein: CASSQDVSGRGTQYF; CDR3 DNA: TGTGCCAGCAGCCAAGATGTCAGCGGGAGAGGGACCCAGTACTTC
D gene: .; clone size: .; V gene: TRBV10-3; J gene: TRBJ1-4; CDR3 protein: CAIRSGAQMNEKLFF; CDR3 DNA: TGTGCCATCAGGTCAGGGGCCCAAATGAACGAAAAACTGTTTTTT
D gene: .; clone size: many; V gene: TRBV5-5; J gene: TRBJ2-7; CDR3 protein: CASSLGPNYEQYF; CDR3 DNA: TGTGCCAGCAGCTTAGGACCCAACTACGAGCAGTACTTC